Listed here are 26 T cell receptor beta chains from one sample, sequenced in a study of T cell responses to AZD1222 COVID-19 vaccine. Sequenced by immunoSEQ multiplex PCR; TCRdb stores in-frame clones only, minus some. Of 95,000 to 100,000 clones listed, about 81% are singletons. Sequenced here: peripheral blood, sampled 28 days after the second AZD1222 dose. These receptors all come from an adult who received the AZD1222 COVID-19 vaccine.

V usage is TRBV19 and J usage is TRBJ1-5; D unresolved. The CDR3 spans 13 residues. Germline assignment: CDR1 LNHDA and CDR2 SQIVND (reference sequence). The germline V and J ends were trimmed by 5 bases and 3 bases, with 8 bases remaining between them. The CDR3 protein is CASSSSINQPQHF. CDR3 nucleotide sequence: TGTGCCAGTAGTTCTAGCATCAATCAGCCCCAGCATTTT.

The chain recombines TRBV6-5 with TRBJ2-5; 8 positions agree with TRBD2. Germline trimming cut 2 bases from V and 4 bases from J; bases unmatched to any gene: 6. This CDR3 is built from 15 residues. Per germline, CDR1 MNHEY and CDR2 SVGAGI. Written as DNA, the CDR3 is TGTGCCAGCAGTTACGGCGGCGGGAGGCTAGAGACCCAGTACTTC. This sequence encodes CASSYGGGRLETQYF.

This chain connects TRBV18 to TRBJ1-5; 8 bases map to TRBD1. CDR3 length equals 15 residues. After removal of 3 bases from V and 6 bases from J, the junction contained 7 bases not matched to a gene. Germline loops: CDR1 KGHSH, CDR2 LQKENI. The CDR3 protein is CASSPDRVVGQPQHF. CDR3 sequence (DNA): TGTGCCAGCTCACCGGACAGGGTAGTGGGTCAGCCCCAGCATTTT.

The CDR3 protein is CASSLVLTGELFF. The CDR3 DNA is TGCGCCAGCAGCTTGGTTCTTACCGGGGAGCTGTTTTTT. The V and J genes are TRBV5-1 and TRBJ2-2; D gene uncertain. Germline-derived CDR1 and CDR2 are SGHRS and YFSETQ. Trimming removed 0 bases at V and 5 bases at J, with 5 bases between. The CDR3 extends over 13 amino acids.

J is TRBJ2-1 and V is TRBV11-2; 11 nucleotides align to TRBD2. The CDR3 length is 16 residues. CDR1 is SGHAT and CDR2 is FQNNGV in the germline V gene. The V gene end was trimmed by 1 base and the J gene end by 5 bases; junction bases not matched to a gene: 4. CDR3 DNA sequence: TGTGCCAGCAGCTTAGGGGTAGCGGGAGGGAACAATGAGCAGTTCTTC. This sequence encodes CASSLGVAGGNNEQFF.

CDR3 coding DNA: TGTGCCAGCAGCCCCCCCGGGCGACGCTACGAGCAGTACTTC. This codes for CASSPPGRRYEQYF. The chain links TRBV7-2 to TRBJ2-7; no clear D. Germline V lookup: CDR1 SGHTA, CDR2 FQGNSA. CDR3 length equals 14 residues. Deletions cut 5 bases from V and 3 bases from J, with 14 bases between.

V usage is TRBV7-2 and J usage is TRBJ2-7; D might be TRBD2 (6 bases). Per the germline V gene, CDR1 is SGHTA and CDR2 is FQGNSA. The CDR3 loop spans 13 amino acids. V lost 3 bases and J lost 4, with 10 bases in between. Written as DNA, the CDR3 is TGTGCCAGCAGCTTTAGCGGAGTGTACGAGCAGTACTTC. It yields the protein CASSFSGVYEQYF.

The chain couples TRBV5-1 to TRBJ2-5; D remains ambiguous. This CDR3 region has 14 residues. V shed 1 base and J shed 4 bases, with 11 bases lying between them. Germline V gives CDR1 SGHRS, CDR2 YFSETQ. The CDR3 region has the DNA TGCGCCAGCAGCTTGAAGGGAATTGGAGAGACCCAGTACTTC. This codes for CASSLKGIGETQYF.

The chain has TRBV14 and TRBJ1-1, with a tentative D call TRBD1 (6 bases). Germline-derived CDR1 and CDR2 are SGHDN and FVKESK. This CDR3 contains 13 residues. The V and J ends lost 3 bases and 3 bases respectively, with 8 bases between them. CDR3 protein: CASSQNRDTEAFF. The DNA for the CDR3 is TGTGCCAGCAGCCAGAACAGGGACACTGAAGCTTTCTTT.

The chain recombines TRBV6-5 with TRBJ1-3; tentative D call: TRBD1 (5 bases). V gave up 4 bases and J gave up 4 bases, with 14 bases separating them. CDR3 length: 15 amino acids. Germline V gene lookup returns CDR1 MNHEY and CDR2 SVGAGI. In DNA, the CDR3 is TGTGCCAGCAGTTCTCCTCAGGGTGAAGGAAACACCATATATTTT. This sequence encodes CASSSPQGEGNTIYF.

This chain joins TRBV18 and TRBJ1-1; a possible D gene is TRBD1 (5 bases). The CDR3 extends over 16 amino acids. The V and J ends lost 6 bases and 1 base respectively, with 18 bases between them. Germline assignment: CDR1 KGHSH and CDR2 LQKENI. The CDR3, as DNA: TGTGCCAGCTCCTCGCTCGCAGCAGGGCCGAACACTGAAGCTTTCTTT. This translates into CASSSLAAGPNTEAFF.

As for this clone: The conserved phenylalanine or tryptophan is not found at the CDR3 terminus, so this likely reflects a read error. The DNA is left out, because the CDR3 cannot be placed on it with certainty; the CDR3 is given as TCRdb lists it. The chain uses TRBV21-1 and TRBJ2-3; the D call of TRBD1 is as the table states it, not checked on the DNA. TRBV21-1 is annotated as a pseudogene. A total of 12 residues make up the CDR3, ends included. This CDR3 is CASSRPHPPGGE.

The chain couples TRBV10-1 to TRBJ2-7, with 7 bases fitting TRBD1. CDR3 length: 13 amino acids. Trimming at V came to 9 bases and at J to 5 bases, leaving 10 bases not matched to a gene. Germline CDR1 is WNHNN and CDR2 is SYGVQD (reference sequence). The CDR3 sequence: CARYRAQGDEQYF. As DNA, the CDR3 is TGCGCCAGATACAGGGCCCAGGGGGACGAGCAGTACTTC.

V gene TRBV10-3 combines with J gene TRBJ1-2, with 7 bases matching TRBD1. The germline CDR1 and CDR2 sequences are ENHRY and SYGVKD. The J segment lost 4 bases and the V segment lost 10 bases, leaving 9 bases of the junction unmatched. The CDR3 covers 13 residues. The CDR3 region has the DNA TGTGCCACCACACAGGGGCACCGCTATGGCTACACCTTC. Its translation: CATTQGHRYGYTF.

For the CDR3, the DNA is TGTGCCAGTTCCTTCCGGGACTCGGAAACGCAGTATTTT. This codes for CASSFRDSETQYF. This rearrangement joins TRBV19 to TRBJ2-3; D perhaps matches TRBD2 (6 bases). The germline gives CDR1 LNHDA, CDR2 SQIVND (reference sequence). The V gene lost 8 bases and the J gene lost 9 bases, with 18 bases spanning the gap. The CDR3 runs to 13 residues.

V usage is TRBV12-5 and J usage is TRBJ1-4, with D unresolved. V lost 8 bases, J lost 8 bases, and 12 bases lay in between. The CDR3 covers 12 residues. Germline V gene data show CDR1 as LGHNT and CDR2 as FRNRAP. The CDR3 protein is CASRGVTEKLFF. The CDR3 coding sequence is TGTGCTAGTCGCGGAGTGACGGAAAAACTGTTTTTT. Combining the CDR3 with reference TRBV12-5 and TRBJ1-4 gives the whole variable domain DARVTQTPRHKVTEMGQEVTMRCQPILGHNTVFWYRQTMMQGLELLAYFRNRAPLDDSGMPKDRFSAEMPDATLATLKIQPSEPRDSAVYFCASRGVTEKLFFGSGTQLSVL.

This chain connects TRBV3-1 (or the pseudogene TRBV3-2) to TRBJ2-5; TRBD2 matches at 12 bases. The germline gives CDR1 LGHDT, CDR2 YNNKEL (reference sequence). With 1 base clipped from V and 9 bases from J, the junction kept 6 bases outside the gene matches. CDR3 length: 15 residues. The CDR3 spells CASSQGPGTSGPQYF. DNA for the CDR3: TGTGCCAGCAGCCAAGGCCCCGGGACTAGCGGGCCCCAGTACTTC.

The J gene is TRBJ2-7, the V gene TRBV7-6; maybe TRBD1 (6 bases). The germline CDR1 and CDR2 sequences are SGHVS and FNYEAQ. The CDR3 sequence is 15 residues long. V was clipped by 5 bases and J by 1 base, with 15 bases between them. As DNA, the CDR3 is TGTGCCAGCAGCCCGCAGATCGACAGGTCCTACGAGCAGTACTTC. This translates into CASSPQIDRSYEQYF. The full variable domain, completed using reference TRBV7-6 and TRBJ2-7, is GAGVSQSPRYKVTKRGQDVALRCDPISGHVSLYWYRQALGQGPEFLTYFNYEAQQDKSGLPNDRFSAERPEGSISTLTIQRTEQRDSAMYRCASSPQIDRSYEQYFGPGTRLTVT.

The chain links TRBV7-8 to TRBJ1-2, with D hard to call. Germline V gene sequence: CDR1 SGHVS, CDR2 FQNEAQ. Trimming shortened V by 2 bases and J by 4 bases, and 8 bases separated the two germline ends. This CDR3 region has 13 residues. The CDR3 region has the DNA TGTGCCAGCAGCTTACTTGCGGGCTATGGCTACACCTTC. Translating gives CASSLLAGYGYTF.

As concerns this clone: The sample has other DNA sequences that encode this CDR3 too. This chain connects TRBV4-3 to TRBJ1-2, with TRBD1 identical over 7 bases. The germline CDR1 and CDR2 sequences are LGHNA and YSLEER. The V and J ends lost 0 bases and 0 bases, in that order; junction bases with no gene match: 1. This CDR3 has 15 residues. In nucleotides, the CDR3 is TGCGCCAGCAGCCAAGATCAGGGGGCTAACTATGGCTACACCTTC. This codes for CASSQDQGANYGYTF.

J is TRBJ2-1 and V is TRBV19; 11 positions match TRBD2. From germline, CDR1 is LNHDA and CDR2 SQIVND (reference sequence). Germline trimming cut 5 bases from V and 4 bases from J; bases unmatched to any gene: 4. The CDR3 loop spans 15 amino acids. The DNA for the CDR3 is TGTGCCAGTAGTGGACTAGCGGGCCCATACAATGAGCAGTTCTTC. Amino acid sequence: CASSGLAGPYNEQFF.

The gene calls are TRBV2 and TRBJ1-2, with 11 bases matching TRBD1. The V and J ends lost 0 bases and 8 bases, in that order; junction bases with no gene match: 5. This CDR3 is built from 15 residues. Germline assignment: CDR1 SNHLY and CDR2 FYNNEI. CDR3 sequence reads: CASSEAPGQGGGYTF. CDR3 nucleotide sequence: TGTGCCAGCAGTGAAGCGCCGGGACAGGGGGGCGGCTACACCTTC.

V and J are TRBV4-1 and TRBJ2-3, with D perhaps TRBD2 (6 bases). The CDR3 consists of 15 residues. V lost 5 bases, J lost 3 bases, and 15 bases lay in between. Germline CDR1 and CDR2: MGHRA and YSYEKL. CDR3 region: CASSWDSVRTDTQYF. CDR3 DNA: TGCGCCAGCAGCTGGGACTCGGTGCGAACAGATACGCAGTATTTT.

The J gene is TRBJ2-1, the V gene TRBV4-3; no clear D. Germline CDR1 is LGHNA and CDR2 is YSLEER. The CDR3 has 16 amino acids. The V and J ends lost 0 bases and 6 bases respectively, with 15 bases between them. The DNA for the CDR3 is TGCGCCAGCAGCCAAGAAAGAATTAGGGTTGGCAATGAGCAGTTCTTC. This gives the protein CASSQERIRVGNEQFF.

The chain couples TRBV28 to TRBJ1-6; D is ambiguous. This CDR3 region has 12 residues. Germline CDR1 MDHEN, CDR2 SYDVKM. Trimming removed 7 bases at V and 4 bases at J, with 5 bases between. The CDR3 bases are TGTGCCAGCACATATTATAATTCACCCCTCCACTTT. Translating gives CASTYYNSPLHF.

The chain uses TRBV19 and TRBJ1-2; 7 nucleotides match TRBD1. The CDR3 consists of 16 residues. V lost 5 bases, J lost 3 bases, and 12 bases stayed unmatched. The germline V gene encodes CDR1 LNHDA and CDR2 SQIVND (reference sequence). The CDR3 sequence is CASSGAVVTGDYGYTF. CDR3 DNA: TGTGCCAGTAGTGGGGCAGTTGTAACAGGGGACTATGGCTACACCTTC.